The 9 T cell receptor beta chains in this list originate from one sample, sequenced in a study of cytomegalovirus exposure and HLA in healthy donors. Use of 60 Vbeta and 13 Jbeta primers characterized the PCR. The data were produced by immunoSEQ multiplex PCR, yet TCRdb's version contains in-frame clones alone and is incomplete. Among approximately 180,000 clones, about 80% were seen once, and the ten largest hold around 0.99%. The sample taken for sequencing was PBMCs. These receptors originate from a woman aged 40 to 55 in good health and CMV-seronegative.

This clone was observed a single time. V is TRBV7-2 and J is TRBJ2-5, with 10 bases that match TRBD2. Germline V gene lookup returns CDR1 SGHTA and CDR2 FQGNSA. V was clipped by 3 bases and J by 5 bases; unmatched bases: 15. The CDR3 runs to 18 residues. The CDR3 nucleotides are TGTGCCAGCAGCTTCCTATCTAGCGGGAGAGGGGGATGGGAGACCCAGTACTTC. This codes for CASSFLSSGRGGWETQYF.

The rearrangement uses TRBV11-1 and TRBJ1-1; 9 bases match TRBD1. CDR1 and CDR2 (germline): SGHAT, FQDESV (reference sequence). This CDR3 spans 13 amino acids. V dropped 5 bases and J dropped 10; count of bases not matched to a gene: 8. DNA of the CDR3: TGTGCCAGCAGCGGCCGACAGGGGGATGCAGCTTTCTTT. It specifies CASSGRQGDAAFF.

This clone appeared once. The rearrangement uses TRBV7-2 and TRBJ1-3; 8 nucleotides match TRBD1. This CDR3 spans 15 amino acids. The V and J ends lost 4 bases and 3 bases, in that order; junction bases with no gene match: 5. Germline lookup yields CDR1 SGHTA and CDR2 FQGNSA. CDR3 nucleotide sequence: TGTGCCAGCAGCTCCCGACAGGGGTTTGGAAACACCATATATTTT. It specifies CASSSRQGFGNTIYF.

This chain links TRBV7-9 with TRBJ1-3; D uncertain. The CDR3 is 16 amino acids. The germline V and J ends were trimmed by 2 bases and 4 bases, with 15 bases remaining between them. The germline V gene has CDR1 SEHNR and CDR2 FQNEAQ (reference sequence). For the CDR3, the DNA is TGTGCCAGCAGCTTACACGTGACTAGGGTCGGAAACACCATATATTTT. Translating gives CASSLHVTRVGNTIYF. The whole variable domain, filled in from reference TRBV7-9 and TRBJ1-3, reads DTGVSQNPRHKITKRGQNVTFRCDPISEHNRLYWYRQTLGQGPEFLTYFQNEAQLEKSRLLSDRFSAERPKGSFSTLEIQRTEQGDSAMYLCASSLHVTRVGNTIYFGEGSWLTVV.

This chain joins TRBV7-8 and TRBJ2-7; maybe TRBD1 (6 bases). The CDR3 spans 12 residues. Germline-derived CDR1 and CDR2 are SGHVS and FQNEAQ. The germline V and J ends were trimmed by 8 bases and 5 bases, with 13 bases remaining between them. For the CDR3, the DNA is TGTGCCAGCGGGGACACCCCTCACGAGCAGTACTTC. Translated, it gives CASGDTPHEQYF.

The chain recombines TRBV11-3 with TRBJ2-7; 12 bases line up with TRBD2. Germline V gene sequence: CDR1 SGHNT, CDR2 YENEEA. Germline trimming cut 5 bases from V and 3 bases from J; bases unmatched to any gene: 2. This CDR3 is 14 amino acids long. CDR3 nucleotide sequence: TGTGCCAGCAGCGGACTAGCGGGAATCTACGAGCAGTACTTC. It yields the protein CASSGLAGIYEQYF.

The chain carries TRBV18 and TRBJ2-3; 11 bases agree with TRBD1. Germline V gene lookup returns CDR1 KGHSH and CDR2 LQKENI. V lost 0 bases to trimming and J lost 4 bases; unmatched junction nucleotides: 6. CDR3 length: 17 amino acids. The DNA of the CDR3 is TGTGCCAGCTCACCACCGACCGGACAGGGGGCATCAGATACGCAGTATTTT. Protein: CASSPPTGQGASDTQYF. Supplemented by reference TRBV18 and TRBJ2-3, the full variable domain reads NAGVMQNPRHLVRRRGQEARLRCSPMKGHSHVYWYRQLPEEGLKFMVYLQKENIIDESGMPKERFSAEFPKEGPSILRIQQVVRGDSAAYFCASSPPTGQGASDTQYFGPGTRLTVL.

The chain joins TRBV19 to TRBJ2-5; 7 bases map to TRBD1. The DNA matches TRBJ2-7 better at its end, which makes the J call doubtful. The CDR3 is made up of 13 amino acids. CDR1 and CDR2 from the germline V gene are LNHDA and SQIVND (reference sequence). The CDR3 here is CASTAGGVYEQYF. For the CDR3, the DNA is TGTGCCAGTACGGCAGGGGGTGTATACGAGCAGTACTTC.

The CDR3 DNA reads as TGTGCCAGCAGCTTCGGTTCCTACAATGAGCAGTTCTTC. Encoded protein: CASSFGSYNEQFF. The chain couples TRBV11-3 to TRBJ2-1; D is unresolved. This CDR3 contains 13 residues. V lost 3 bases, J lost 1 base, and 4 bases lay in between. Germline loops: CDR1 SGHNT, CDR2 YENEEA.